One sample yielded the 16 T cell receptor beta chains listed below, sequenced in a study of shared clonotypes between healthy human individuals. Profiling relied on immunoSEQ multiplex PCR, and the TCRdb table lists in-frame clones only, not all of them. The sample comprises roughly 650,000 clones, roughly 97% of which are singletons, and about 0.06% rests with the top ten. Sequenced: naive CD4+ T cells sorted from blood. The subset was: CD45RA+ positively selected. The receptors were sampled from a woman aged 25 to 45 in good health.

The chain joins TRBV19 to TRBJ1-1; D might be TRBD1 (5 bases). The germline V gene has CDR1 LNHDA and CDR2 SQIVND (reference sequence). The V end was cut by 3 bases, the J end by 5 bases, with 16 bases between. The CDR3 contains 15 residues. The CDR3 sequence is CASSIRGAGGTEAFF. CDR3 DNA sequence: TGTGCCAGTAGTATCAGAGGGGCTGGGGGGACTGAAGCTTTCTTT.

This clone was counted once. The rearrangement links TRBV19 to TRBJ2-1; D is possibly TRBD1 or TRBD2 (6 bases each). CDR1 and CDR2 (germline): LNHDA, SQIVND (reference sequence). This CDR3 comprises 13 residues. V shed 5 bases and J shed 7 bases, with 12 bases lying between them. CDR3 nucleotides: TGTGCCAGTAGTGACCGGGGGCGGAATGAGCAGTTCTTC. Encoded protein: CASSDRGRNEQFF.

V usage is TRBV6-5 and J usage is TRBJ1-1; D not resolved. The V end was cut by 7 bases, the J end by 1 base, with 13 bases between. Germline values: CDR1 MNHEY, CDR2 SVGAGI. The CDR3 covers 14 residues. The CDR3 here is CASNNWAGNTEAFF. The CDR3 DNA reads as TGTGCCAGCAACAATTGGGCAGGGAACACTGAAGCTTTCTTT.

A single count supports this clone. This rearrangement joins TRBV5-1 to TRBJ1-1; D is unclear. This CDR3 has 14 residues. Germline CDR1 reads SGHRS; CDR2 reads YFSETQ. The germline V and J ends were trimmed by 2 bases and 1 base, with 9 bases remaining between them. CDR3: CASSLVDSNTEAFF. The CDR3 region has the DNA TGCGCCAGCAGCTTAGTGGACTCGAACACTGAAGCTTTCTTT.

The genes are TRBV28 and TRBJ2-3; D could derive from TRBD1 or TRBD2 (5 bases each). V was clipped by 8 bases and J by 6 bases, with 18 bases between them. The CDR3 extends over 14 amino acids. Germline values: CDR1 MDHEN, CDR2 SYDVKM. CDR3 residues: CASGWGITPDTQYF. The DNA of the CDR3 is TGTGCCAGCGGGTGGGGGATAACACCTGATACGCAGTATTTT.

This chain joins TRBV28 and TRBJ2-3, with D perhaps TRBD2 (6 bases). Germline V gene sequence: CDR1 MDHEN, CDR2 SYDVKM. The CDR3 spans 11 residues. Trimming left V 3 bases short and J 8 bases short, with 6 bases between. The CDR3 DNA is TGTGCCAGCAGTTTTAGCGGTACGCAGTATTTT. It encodes CASSFSGTQYF.

The chain combines TRBV7-8 with TRBJ2-7; 7 bases match TRBD2. With 2 bases clipped from V and 5 bases from J, the junction kept 9 bases outside the gene matches. Germline V gives CDR1 SGHVS, CDR2 FQNEAQ. The CDR3 covers 15 residues. The CDR3 loop reads CASSLRNGRSHEQYF. Written as DNA, the CDR3 is TGTGCCAGCAGCTTACGGAACGGGAGGTCACACGAGCAGTACTTC.

The J gene is TRBJ1-5, the V gene TRBV19, with TRBD1 matching over 9 bases. CDR3 length equals 15 residues. In germline, CDR1 is LNHDA, CDR2 SQIVND (reference sequence). J was trimmed by 3 bases and V by 7 bases; bases with no gene match: 7. The CDR3 reads CASNPGTGNNQPQHF. CDR3 nucleotides: TGTGCCAGTAACCCCGGGACAGGGAACAATCAGCCCCAGCATTTT.

CDR3 in DNA: TGCAGCGTTGTTGGGGCGGGAGGCTACGAGCAGTACTTC. Translated, it gives CSVVGAGGYEQYF. The rearrangement links TRBV29-1 to TRBJ2-7, with 8 bases lining up with TRBD2. The J segment lost 3 bases and the V segment lost 4 bases, leaving 5 bases of the junction unmatched. Germline CDR1 is SQVTM and CDR2 is ANQGSEA. This CDR3 contains 13 residues.

The V gene is TRBV2, the J gene TRBJ1-2; D is unclear. Germline CDR1 is SNHLY and CDR2 is FYNNEI. V lost 5 bases, J lost 7 bases, and 8 bases lay in between. The CDR3 sequence is 11 residues long. The CDR3 coding sequence is TGTGCCAGCAGTTCCTCGAGTGGCTACACCTTC. Translation: CASSSSSGYTF.

The chain carries TRBV5-4 and TRBJ2-5, with 9 bases aligning to TRBD2. Germline CDR1 and CDR2: SGHNT and YYREEE (reference sequence). The CDR3 covers 14 residues. After removal of 4 bases from V and 2 bases from J, the junction contained 3 bases not matched to a gene. CDR3 nucleotides: TGTGCCAGCAGCGCAACTAGCGGGCAAGAGACCCAGTACTTC. Residues: CASSATSGQETQYF.

This chain joins TRBV5-1 and TRBJ2-7; 10 nucleotides agree with TRBD2. Germline values: CDR1 SGHRS, CDR2 YFSETQ. With V trimmed by 2 bases and J by 2 bases, 4 bases remained unmatched. The CDR3 extends over 15 amino acids. The CDR3 DNA reads TGCGCCAGCAGCTTCCTAGCGGGAGAGACCTACGAGCAGTACTTC. Protein product: CASSFLAGETYEQYF.

The gene calls are TRBV6-5 and TRBJ2-1; TRBD1 matches at 7 bases. CDR3 length equals 16 residues. Germline-derived CDR1 and CDR2 are MNHEY and SVGAGI. The J segment lost 2 bases and the V segment lost 4 bases, leaving 8 bases of the junction unmatched. CDR3 DNA sequence: TGTGCCAGCAGTTCTGGTAGACAGGGAACCTACAATGAGCAGTTCTTC. This translates into CASSSGRQGTYNEQFF.

The J gene is TRBJ2-1, the V gene TRBV2, with TRBD1 matching 7 bases. The CDR3 totals 14 residues. Germline CDR1 reads SNHLY; CDR2 reads FYNNEI. V gave up 5 bases and J gave up 2 bases; unmatched junction bases: 3. CDR3 nucleotide sequence: TGTGCCAGCAGTTCCGGACAGGCCTACAATGAGCAGTTCTTC. Translation: CASSSGQAYNEQFF.

The chain joins TRBV28 to TRBJ2-7; 8 positions match TRBD2. The V gene's germline CDR1 is MDHEN and CDR2 SYDVKM. With V trimmed by 5 bases and J by 3 bases, 12 bases remained unmatched. The CDR3 is made up of 16 amino acids. The CDR3 loop is CASSQRGPAGVYEQYF. CDR3 nucleotides: TGTGCCAGCAGTCAACGAGGGCCAGCGGGAGTCTACGAGCAGTACTTC.

In its sample, this clone was seen once. The J gene is TRBJ1-4, the V gene TRBV7-8; a possible D gene is TRBD1 (5 bases). The germline V gene encodes CDR1 SGHVS and CDR2 FQNEAQ. The CDR3 sequence is 16 residues long. V lost 2 bases and J lost 4, with 14 bases in between. This CDR3 reads CASSLSPRGNNEKLFF. The CDR3 bases are TGTGCCAGCAGCTTATCCCCGAGGGGAAATAATGAAAAACTGTTTTTT.